This T cell receptor beta chain stems from a study of T cells in Graves' hyperthyroidism and ophthalmopathy. General observations from the study: Stable hyperthyroidism was separated from ophthalmopathy by a model based on 13 V-J features.

Researchers barred patients who had uncontrolled infection, other autoimmune disease, pregnancy or lactation. Thyroid ultrasound and orbital computed tomography, with clinical symptoms and serum thyroxine and TRAb, informed diagnoses. Amplification of TCR beta CDR3 regions was performed using RNA transcripts as template. A set of HTBI primers served as the primers for a first-round RT-PCR of the TCR CDR3. TCRdb processed the multiplex PCR reads anew with MiXCR; each CDR3 protein has one entry. The sample holds 500,000 to 650,000 distinct CDR3 sequences, roughly 15% seen once. In this sample, this clonotype turned up a few times. Antigen unknown. A read error may explain this, as a much larger clone is one base away. Material for sequencing was blood. This clonotype was obtained from a woman aged 40 to 49 with Graves' hyperthyroidism.

The CDR3 DNA reads as TGTGCCAGCAGCCAATCTGGGGCCAACGTCCTGACTTTC. This codes for CASSQSGANVLTF. The V call is TRBV14, the J call TRBJ2-6; D gene unclear. V was pared by 2 bases and J by 1 base, with 0 bases between. This CDR3 comprises 13 residues. Germline V CDR1 and CDR2: SGHDN, FVKESK.